Below, 2 T cell receptor beta chains from the same sample are listed, as sequenced in a study of OX40 agonist ivuxolimab in advanced cancers. Libraries were constructed by the immunoSEQ multiplex PCR assay. As stored in TCRdb, this immuneACCESS dataset retains in-frame rearrangements with V and J assigned. A fraction of the clones does not appear; measured against another copy, unresolved V genes explain less than half of the discrepancy, and the remainder lacks a known reason. This sample holds some 15,000 clones; more than 65% were observed only once. Of the sample, roughly 34% is held by the ten largest clones. The sample was CD4+ or CD8+ T cells sorted from blood, taken in a trial of the OX40 agonist ivuxolimab. The source is an adult with an advanced solid tumor such as melanoma, head and neck, liver or kidney cancer.

The chain uses TRBV5-6 and TRBJ2-1; 11 bases fit TRBD2. Germline CDR1 and CDR2: SGHDT and YYEEEE. This CDR3 region has 16 residues. V lost 4 bases to trimming and J lost 4 bases; unmatched junction nucleotides: 7. Here the CDR3 DNA reads TGTGCCAGCAGCGGGGGACTAGCGGCCATATACAATGAGCAGTTCTTC. Its translation: CASSGGLAAIYNEQFF.

This chain uses TRBV5-6 with TRBJ2-7; D unresolved. Germline V gives CDR1 SGHDT, CDR2 YYEEEE. V lost 4 bases and J lost 3, with 11 bases in between. The CDR3 totals 13 residues. In DNA, the CDR3 is TGTGCCAGCAGCCCCATGGGTGTCTACGAGCAGTACTTC. Translation gives CASSPMGVYEQYF.